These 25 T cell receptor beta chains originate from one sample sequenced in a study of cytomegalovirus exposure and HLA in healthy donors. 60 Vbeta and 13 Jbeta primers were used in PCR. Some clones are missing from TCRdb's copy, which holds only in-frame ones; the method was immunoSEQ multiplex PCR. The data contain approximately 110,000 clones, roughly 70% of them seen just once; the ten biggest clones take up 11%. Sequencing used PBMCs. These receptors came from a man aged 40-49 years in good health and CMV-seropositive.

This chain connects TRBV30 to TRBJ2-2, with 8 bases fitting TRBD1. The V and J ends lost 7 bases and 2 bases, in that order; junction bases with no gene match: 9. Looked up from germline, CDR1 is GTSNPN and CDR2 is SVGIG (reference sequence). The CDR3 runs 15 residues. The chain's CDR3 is CAYSRGPINTGELFF. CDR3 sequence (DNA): TGTGCCTACTCCAGGGGGCCCATTAACACCGGGGAGCTGTTTTTT.

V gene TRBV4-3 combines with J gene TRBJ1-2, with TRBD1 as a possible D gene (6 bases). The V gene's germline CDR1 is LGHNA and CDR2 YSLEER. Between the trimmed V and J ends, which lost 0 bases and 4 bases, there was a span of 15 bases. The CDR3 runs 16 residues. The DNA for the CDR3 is TGCGCCAGCAGCCAAGAGACAGGCCGCGAACCCTATGGCTACACCTTC. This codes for CASSQETGREPYGYTF.

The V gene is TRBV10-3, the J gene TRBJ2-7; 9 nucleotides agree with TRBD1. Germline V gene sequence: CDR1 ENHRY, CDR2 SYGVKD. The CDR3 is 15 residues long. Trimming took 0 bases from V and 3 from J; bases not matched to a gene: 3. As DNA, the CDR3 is TGTGCCATCAGTGAGTCGACAGGGGGGGGCTACGAGCAGTACTTC. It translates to CAISESTGGGYEQYF.

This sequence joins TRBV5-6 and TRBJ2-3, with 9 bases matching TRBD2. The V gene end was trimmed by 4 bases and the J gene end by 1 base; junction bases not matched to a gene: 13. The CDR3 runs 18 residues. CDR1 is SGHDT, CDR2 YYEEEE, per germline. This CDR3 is CASSIKSASSGGTDTQYF. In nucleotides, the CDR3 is TGTGCCAGCAGCATAAAGTCAGCGTCTAGCGGGGGCACAGATACGCAGTATTTT.

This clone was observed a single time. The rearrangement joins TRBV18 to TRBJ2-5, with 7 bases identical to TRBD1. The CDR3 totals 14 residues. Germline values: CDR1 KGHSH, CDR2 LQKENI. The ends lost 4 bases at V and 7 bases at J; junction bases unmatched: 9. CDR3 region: CASSLRTGEGTQYF. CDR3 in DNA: TGTGCCAGCTCACTTCGGACAGGAGAGGGGACCCAGTACTTC.

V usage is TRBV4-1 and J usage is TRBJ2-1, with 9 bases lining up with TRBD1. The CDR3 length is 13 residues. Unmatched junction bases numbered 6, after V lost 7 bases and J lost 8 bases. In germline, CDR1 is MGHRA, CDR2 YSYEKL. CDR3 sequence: CASTGTGRDEQFF. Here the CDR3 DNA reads TGCGCCAGCACCGGGACAGGGAGGGATGAGCAGTTCTTC.

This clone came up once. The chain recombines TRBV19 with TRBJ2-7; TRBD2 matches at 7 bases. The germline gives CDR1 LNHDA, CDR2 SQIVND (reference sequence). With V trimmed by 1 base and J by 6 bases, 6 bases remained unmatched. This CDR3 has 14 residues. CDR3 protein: CASSIGGLAAEQYF. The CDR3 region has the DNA TGTGCCAGTAGTATAGGCGGTCTAGCGGCCGAGCAGTACTTC.

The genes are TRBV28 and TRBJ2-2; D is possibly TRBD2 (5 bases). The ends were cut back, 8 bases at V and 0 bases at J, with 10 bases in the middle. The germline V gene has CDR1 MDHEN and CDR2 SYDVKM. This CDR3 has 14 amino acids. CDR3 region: CASGSVANTGELFF. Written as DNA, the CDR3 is TGTGCCAGCGGTAGCGTGGCGAACACCGGGGAGCTGTTTTTT.

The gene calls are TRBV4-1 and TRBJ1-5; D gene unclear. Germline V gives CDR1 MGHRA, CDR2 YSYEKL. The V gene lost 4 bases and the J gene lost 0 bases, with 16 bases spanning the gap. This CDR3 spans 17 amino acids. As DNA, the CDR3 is TGCGCCAGCAGCCGGGCATTAGGGAGTGATAGCAATCAGCCCCAGCATTTT. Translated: CASSRALGSDSNQPQHF.

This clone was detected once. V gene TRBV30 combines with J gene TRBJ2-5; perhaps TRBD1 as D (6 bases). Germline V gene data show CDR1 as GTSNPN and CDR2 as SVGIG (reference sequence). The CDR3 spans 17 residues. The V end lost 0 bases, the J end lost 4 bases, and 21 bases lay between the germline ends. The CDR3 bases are TGTGCCTGGAGTGTAACGGGGCTTCAATTCAGGGGAGAGACCCAGTACTTC. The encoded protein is CAWSVTGLQFRGETQYF.

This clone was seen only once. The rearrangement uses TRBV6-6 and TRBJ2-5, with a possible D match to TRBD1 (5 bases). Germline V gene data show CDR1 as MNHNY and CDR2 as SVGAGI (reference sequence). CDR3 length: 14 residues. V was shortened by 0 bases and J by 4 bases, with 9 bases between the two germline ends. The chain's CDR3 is CASSYSQGVETQYF. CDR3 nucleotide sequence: TGTGCCAGCAGTTACTCGCAGGGTGTAGAGACCCAGTACTTC.

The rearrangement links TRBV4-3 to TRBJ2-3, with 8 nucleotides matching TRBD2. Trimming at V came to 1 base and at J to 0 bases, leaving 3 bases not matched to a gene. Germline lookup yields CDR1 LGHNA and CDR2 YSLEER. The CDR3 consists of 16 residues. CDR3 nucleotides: TGCGCCAGCAGCCAAGGACTAGCGAGTAGCACAGATACGCAGTATTTT. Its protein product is CASSQGLASSTDTQYF.

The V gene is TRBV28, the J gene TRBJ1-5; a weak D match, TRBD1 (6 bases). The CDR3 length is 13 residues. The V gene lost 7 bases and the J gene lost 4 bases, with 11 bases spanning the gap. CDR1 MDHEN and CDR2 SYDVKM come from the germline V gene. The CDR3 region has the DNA TGTGCCAGCACTTGGACAGCTAATCAGCCCCAGCATTTT. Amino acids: CASTWTANQPQHF.

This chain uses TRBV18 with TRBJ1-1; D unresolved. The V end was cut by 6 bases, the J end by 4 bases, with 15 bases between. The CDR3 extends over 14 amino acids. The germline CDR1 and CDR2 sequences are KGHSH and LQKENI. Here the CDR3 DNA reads TGTGCCAGCTCCACGGGAAGGCCGGGCACTGAAGCTTTCTTT. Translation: CASSTGRPGTEAFF.

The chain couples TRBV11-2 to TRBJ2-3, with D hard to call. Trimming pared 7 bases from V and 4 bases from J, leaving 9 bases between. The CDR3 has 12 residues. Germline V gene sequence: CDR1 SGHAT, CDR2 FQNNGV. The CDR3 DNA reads TGTGCCAGCACCTGGAGTGCAGATACGCAGTATTTT. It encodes CASTWSADTQYF.

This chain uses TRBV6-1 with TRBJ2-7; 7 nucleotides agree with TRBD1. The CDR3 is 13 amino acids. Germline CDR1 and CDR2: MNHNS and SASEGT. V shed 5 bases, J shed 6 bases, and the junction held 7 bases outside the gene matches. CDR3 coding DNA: TGTGCCAGCAGTATGTTTCCAGGGGGCGAGCAGTACGTC. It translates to CASSMFPGGEQYV.

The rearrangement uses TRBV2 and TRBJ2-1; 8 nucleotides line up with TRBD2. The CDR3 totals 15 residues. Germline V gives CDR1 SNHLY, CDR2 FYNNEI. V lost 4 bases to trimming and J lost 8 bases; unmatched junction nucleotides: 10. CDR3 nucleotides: TGTGCCAGCAGTGGATTTGCGGGAGGAGGGGATGAGCAGTTCTTC. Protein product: CASSGFAGGGDEQFF.

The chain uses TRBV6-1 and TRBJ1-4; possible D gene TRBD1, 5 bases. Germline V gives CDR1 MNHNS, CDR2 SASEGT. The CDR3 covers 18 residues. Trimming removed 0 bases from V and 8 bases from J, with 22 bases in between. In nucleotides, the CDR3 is TGTGCCAGCAGTGAAGCGCTTGGTACAGGCCCACAAGGAGAAAAACTGTTTTTT. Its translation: CASSEALGTGPQGEKLFF.

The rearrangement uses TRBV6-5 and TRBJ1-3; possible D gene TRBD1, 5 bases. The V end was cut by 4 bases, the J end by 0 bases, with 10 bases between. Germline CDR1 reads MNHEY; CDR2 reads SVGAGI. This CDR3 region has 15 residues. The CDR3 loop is CASSLAGNSGNTIYF. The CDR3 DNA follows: TGTGCCAGCAGTTTGGCAGGGAACTCTGGAAACACCATATATTTT.

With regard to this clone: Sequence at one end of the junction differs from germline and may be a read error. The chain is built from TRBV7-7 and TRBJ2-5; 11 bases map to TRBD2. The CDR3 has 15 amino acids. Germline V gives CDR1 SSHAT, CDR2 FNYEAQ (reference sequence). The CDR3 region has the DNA TGTGCTAGCAGCACCGGGACTAGCGGCCAAGAGACCCAGTACTTC. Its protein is CASSTGTSGQETQYF. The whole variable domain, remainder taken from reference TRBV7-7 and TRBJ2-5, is GAGVSQSPRYKVTKRGQDVTLRCDPISSHATLYWYQQALGQGPEFLTYFNYEAQPDKSGLPSDRFSAERPEGSISTLTIQRTEQRDSAMYRCASSTGTSGQETQYFGPGTRLLVL.

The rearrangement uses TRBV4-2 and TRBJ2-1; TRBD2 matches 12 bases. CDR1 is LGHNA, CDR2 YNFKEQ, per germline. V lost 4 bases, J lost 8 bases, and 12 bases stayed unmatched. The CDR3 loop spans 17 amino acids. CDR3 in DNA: TGTGCCAGCAGCCGGGGTGAACTAGCGGGAGGTAGGGATGAGCAGTTCTTC. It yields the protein CASSRGELAGGRDEQFF.

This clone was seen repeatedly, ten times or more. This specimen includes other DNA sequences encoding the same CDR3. This CDR3 reads CASSLGLAGGPGELFF. The DNA for the CDR3 is TGTGCCAGCAGTTTAGGGCTAGCGGGAGGGCCAGGGGAGCTGTTTTTT. The genes are TRBV27 and TRBJ2-2, with TRBD2 matching 12 bases. V was pared by 2 bases and J by 8 bases, with 6 bases of the junction left unmatched. Germline assignment: CDR1 MNHEY and CDR2 SMNVEV (reference sequence). The CDR3 loop spans 16 amino acids.

In nucleotides, the CDR3 is TGCGCCAGCAGCTTTAACGGTCCCTACAATGAGCAGTTCTTC. Translation gives CASSFNGPYNEQFF. V gene TRBV5-1 combines with J gene TRBJ2-1, with D hard to call. The CDR3 is 14 amino acids. CDR1 is SGHRS, CDR2 YFSETQ, per germline. Trimming stripped 2 bases from V and 2 bases from J, with 8 bases between. The full variable domain, its missing parts supplied by reference TRBV5-1 and TRBJ2-1, is KAGVTQTPRYLIKTRGQQVTLSCSPISGHRSVSWYQQTPGQGLQFLFEYFSETQRNKGNFPGRFSGRQFSNSRSEMNVSTLELGDSALYLCASSFNGPYNEQFFGPGTRLTVL.

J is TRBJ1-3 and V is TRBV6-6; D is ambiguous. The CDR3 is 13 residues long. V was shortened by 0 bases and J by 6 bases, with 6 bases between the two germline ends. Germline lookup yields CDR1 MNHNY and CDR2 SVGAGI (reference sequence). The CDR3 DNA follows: TGTGCCAGCAGTTACTCGAGCTCAAACACCATATATTTT. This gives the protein CASSYSSSNTIYF.

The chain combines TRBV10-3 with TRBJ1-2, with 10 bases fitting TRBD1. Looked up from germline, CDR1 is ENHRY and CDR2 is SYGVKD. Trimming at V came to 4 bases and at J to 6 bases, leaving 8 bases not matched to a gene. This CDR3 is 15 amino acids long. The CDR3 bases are TGTGCCATCAGTGTGTCTTCGGACAGGGGGAATGGCTACACCTTC. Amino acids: CAISVSSDRGNGYTF.